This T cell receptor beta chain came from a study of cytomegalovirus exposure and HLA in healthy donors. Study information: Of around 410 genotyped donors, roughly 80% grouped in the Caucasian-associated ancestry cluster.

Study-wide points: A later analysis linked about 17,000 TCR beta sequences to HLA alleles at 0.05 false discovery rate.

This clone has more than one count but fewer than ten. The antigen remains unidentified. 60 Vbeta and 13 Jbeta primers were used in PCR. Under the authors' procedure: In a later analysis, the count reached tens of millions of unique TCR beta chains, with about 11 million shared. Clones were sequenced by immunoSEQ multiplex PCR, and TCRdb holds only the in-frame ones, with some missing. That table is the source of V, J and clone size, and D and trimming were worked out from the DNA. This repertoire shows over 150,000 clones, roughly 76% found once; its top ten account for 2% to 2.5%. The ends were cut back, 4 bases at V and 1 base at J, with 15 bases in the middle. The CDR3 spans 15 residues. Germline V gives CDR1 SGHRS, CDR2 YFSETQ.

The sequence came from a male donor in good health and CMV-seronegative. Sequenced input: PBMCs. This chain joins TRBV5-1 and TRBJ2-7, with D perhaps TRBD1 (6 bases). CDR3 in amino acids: CASSNPGTPSYEQYF. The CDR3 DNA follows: TGCGCCAGCAGCAATCCCGGGACACCTTCCTACGAGCAGTACTTC.